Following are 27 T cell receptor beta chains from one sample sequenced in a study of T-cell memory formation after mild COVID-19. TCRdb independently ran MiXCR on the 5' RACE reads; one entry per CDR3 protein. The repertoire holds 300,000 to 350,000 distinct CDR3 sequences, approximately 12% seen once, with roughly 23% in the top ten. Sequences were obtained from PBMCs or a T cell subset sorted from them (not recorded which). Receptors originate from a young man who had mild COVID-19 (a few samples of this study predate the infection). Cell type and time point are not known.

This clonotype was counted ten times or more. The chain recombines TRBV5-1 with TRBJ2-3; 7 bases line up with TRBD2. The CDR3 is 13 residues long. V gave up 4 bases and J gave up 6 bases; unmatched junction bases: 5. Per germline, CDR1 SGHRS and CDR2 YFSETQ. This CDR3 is CASSGTSEDTQYF. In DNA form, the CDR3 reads TGCGCCAGCAGCGGAACTAGCGAGGATACGCAGTATTTT. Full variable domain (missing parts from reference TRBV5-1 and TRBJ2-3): KAGVTQTPRYLIKTRGQQVTLSCSPISGHRSVSWYQQTPGQGLQFLFEYFSETQRNKGNFPGRFSGRQFSNSRSEMNVSTLELGDSALYLCASSGTSEDTQYFGPGTRLTVL.

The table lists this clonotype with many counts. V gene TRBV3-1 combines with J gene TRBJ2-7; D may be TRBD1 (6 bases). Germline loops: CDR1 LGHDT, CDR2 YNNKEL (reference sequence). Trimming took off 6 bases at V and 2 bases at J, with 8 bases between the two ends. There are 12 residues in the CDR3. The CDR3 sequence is CASRTGTYEQYF. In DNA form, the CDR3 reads TGTGCCAGCAGAACAGGGACCTACGAGCAGTACTTC.

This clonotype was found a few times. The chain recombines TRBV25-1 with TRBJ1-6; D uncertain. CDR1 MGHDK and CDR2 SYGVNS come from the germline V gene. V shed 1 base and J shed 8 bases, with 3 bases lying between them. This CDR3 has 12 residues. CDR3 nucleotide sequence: TGTGCCAGCAGTGAATCCTATTCACCCCTCCACTTT. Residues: CASSESYSPLHF.

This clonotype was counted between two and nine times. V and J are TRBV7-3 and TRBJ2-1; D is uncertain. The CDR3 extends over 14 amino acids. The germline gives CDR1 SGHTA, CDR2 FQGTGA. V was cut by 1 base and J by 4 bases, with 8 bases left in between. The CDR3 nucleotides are TGTGCCAGCAGCTTAAATCGGGTATACAATGAGCAGTTCTTC. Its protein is CASSLNRVYNEQFF.

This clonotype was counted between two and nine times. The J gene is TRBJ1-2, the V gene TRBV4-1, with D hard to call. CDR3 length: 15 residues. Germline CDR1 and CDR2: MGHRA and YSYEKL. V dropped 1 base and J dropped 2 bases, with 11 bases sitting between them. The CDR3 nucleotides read TGCGCCAGCAGCCAAGTCGGCCAACAAAACTATGGCTACACCTTC. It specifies CASSQVGQQNYGYTF.

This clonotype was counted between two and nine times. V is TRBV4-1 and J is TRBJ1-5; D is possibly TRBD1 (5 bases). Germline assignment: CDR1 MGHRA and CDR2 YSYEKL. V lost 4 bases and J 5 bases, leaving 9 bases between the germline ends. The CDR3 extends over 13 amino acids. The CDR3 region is CASSPQEYQPQHF. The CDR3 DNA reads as TGCGCCAGCAGCCCACAGGAGTATCAGCCCCAGCATTTT.

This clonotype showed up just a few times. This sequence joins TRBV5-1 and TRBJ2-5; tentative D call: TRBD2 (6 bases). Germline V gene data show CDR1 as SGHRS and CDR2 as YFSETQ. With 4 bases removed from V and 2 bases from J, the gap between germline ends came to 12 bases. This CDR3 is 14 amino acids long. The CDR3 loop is CASSGGLYQETQYF. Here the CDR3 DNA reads TGCGCCAGCAGCGGGGGGTTGTATCAAGAGACCCAGTACTTC. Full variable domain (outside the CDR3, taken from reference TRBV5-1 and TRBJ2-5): KAGVTQTPRYLIKTRGQQVTLSCSPISGHRSVSWYQQTPGQGLQFLFEYFSETQRNKGNFPGRFSGRQFSNSRSEMNVSTLELGDSALYLCASSGGLYQETQYFGPGTRLLVL.

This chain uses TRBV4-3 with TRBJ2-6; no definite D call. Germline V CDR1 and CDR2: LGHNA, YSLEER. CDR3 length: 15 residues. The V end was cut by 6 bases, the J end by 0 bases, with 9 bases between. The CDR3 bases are TGCGCCAGCAGACGTGGGAACTCTGGGGCCAACGTCCTGACTTTC. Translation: CASRRGNSGANVLTF.

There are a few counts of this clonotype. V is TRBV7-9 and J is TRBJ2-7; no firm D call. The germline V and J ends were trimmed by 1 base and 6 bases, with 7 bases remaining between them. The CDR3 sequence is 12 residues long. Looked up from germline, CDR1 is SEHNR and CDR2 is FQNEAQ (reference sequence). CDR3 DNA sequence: TGTGCCAGCAGCTTAGAGAGGCTCGAGCAGTACTTC. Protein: CASSLERLEQYF.

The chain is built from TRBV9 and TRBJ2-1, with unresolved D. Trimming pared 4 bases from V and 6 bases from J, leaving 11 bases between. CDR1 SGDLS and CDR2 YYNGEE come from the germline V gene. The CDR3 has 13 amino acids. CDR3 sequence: CASSLQTANEQFF. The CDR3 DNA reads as TGTGCCAGCAGCCTCCAGACCGCCAATGAGCAGTTCTTC.

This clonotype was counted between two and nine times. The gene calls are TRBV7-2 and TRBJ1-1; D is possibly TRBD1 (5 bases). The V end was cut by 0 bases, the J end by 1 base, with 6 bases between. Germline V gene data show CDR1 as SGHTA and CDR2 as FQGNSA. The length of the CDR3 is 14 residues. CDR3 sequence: CASSLATANTEAFF. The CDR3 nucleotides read TGTGCCAGCAGCTTAGCGACAGCGAACACTGAAGCTTTCTTT. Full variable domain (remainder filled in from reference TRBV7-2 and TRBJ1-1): GAGVSQSPSNKVTEKGKDVELRCDPISGHTALYWYRQSLGQGLEFLIYFQGNSAPDKSGLPSDRFSAERTGGSVSTLTIQRTQQEDSAVYLCASSLATANTEAFFGQGTRLTVV.

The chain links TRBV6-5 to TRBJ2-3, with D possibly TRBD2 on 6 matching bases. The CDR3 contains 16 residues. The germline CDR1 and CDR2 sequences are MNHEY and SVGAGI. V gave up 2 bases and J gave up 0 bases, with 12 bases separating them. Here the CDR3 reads CASSYGGHFSTDTQYF. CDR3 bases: TGTGCCAGCAGTTACGGAGGGCACTTTAGCACAGATACGCAGTATTTT.

The CDR3 loop reads CASSAESSYSNQPQHF. CDR3 bases: TGTGCCAGCAGCGCCGAAAGCTCCTATAGCAATCAGCCCCAGCATTTT. This chain links TRBV7-8 with TRBJ1-5, with no clear D. The CDR3 spans 16 residues. V was trimmed by 5 bases and J by 0 bases, leaving 14 bases between them. In germline, CDR1 is SGHVS, CDR2 FQNEAQ.

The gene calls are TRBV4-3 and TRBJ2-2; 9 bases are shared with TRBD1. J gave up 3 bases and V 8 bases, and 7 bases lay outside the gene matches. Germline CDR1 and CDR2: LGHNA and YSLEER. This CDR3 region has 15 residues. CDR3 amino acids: CASGEGTGYTGELFF. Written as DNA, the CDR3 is TGCGCCAGCGGGGAGGGGACAGGGTACACCGGGGAGCTGTTTTTT.

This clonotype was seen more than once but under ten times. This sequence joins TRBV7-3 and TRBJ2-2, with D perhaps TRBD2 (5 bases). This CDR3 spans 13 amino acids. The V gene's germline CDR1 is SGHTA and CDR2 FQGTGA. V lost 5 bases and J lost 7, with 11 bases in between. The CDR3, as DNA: TGTGCCAGCAGCAAAGATCGGGACGGGGAGCTGTTTTTT. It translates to CASSKDRDGELFF.

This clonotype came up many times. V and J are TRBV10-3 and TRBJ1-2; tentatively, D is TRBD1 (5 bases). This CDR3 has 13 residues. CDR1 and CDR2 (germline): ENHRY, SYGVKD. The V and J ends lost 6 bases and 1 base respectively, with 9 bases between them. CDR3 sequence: CAIRGTDNYGYTF. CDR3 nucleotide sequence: TGTGCCATCAGGGGGACTGATAACTATGGCTACACCTTC.

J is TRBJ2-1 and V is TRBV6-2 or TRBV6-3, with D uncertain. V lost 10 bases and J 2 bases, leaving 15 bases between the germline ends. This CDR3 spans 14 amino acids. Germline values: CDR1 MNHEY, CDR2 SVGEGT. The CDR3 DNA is TGTGCCACCTTAGAAATCGGCACCTACAATGAGCAGTTCTTC. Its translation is CATLEIGTYNEQFF.

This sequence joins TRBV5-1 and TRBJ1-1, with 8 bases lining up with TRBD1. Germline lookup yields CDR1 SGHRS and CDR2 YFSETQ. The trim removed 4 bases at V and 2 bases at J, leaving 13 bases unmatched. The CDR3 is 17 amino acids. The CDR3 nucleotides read TGCGCCAGCAGCCAAGCAGGGGGCTTTTGGACTAACACTGAAGCTTTCTTT. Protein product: CASSQAGGFWTNTEAFF.

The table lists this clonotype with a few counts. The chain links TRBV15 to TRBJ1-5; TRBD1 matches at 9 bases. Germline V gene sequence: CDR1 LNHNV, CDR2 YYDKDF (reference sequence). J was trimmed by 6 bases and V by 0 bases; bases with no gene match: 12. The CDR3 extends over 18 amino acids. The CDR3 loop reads CATSRDLGTGRLVQPQHF. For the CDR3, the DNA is TGTGCCACCAGCAGAGATTTAGGGACAGGGAGACTGGTTCAGCCCCAGCATTTT.

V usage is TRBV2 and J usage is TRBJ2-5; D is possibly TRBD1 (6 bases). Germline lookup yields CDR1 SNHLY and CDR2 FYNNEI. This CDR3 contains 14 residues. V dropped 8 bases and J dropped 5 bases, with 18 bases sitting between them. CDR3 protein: CASLGQLAGETQYF. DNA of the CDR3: TGTGCCAGCCTAGGACAGCTCGCGGGCGAGACCCAGTACTTC.

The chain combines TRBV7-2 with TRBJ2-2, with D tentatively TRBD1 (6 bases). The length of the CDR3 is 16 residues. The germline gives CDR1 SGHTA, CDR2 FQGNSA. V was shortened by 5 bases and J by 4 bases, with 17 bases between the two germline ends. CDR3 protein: CASSPPRGHRTGELFF. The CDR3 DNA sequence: TGTGCCAGCAGCCCCCCGAGGGGACACCGCACCGGGGAGCTGTTTTTT.

As DNA, the CDR3 is TGTGCCAGCAGCCAAGCAAATCTCCGGGGGGGCAATGAGCAGTTCTTC. Its translation: CASSQANLRGGNEQFF. The rearrangement uses TRBV4-2 and TRBJ2-1; TRBD2 matches at 8 bases. CDR3 length: 16 residues. The V segment lost 1 base and the J segment 6 bases; nucleotides outside the gene matches: 8. In germline, CDR1 is LGHNA, CDR2 YNFKEQ.

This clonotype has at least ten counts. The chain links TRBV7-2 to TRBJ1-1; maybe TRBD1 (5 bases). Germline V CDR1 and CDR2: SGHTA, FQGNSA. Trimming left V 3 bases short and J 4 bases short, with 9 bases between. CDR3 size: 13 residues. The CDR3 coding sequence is TGTGCCAGCAGCTTTGACAGTCGCACTGAAGCTTTCTTT. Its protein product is CASSFDSRTEAFF.

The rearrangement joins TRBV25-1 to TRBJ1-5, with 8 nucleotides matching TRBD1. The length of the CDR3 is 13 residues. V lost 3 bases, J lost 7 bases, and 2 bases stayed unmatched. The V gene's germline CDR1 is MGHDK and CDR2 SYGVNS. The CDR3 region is CASSEQGAQPQHF. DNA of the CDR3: TGTGCCAGCAGTGAGCAGGGGGCCCAGCCCCAGCATTTT.

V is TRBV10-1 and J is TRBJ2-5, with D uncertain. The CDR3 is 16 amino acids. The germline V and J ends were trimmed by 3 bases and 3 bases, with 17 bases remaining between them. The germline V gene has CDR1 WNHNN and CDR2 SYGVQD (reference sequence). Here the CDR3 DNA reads TGCGCCAGCAGTGACTTCCGGAAGGGTACGGAAGAGACCCAGTACTTC. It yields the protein CASSDFRKGTEETQYF.

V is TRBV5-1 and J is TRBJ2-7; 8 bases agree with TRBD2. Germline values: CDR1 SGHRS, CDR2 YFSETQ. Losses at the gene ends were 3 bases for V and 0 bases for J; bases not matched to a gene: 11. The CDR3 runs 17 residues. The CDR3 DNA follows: TGCGCCAGCAGCTCCTTCGGACACGGGAGGGTCTCCTACGAGCAGTACTTC. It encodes CASSSFGHGRVSYEQYF. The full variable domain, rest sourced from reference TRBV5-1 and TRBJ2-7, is KAGVTQTPRYLIKTRGQQVTLSCSPISGHRSVSWYQQTPGQGLQFLFEYFSETQRNKGNFPGRFSGRQFSNSRSEMNVSTLELGDSALYLCASSSFGHGRVSYEQYFGPGTRLTVT.

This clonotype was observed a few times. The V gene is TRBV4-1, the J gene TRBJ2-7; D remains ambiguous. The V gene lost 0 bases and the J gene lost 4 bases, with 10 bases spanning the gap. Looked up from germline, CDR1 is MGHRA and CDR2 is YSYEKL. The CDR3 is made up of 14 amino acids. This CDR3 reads CASSQETARYEQYF. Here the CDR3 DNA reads TGCGCCAGCAGCCAAGAGACGGCTAGATACGAGCAGTACTTC.